This T cell receptor (beta chain) derives from a study of cytomegalovirus exposure and HLA in healthy donors. Study in general: Earlier, 100 million to 130 million unique TCR beta sequences were recovered from some 200 million T cells by an analysis. Across roughly 400 genotyped donors, about 81% landed in the Caucasian-associated ancestry cluster. Study-wide results and limits: For presence/absence analyses, sequencing depth was assumed to be roughly uniform across donors. Earlier analysis yielded a pattern in which most TCR beta V segments were productive about 87% or about 30% of the time.

This clone was detected a few times. Its antigen remains unknown. The PCR was carried out with 60 Vbeta primers and 13 Jbeta primers. Method: immunoSEQ multiplex PCR; TCRdb's copy keeps in-frame clones and lacks some. This sample has roughly 200,000 clones, with roughly four fifths found just once. The material sequenced was PBMCs. This TCR was sampled from a woman aged 18-30 years in good health and CMV-seronegative.

The CDR3: CASSLGSSGGGYTF. The CDR3 bases are TGTGCCAGCAGCTTAGGGAGTAGTGGTGGAGGCTACACCTTC. V is TRBV7-8 and J is TRBJ1-2; D is uncertain. With 1 base removed from V and 8 bases from J, the gap between germline ends came to 14 bases. Looked up from germline, CDR1 is SGHVS and CDR2 is FQNEAQ. There are 14 residues in the CDR3.